This TCR beta chain comes out of a study of CD8+ T cells in alopecia areata. Study-wide results and caveats: Especially in alopecia totalis/universalis, lesional scalp showed greater clonality than normal scalp did.

Following RNA extraction, reverse transcription yielded cDNA that acted as the sequencing template. Some clones are missing from TCRdb's copy, which holds only in-frame ones; the method was immunoSEQ multiplex PCR. The sample carries about 64,000 clones, roughly 40% recorded once. The study team obtained lesional scalp punch biopsies and peripheral blood from alopecia areata patients. Comment on this clone: Its antigen is currently unknown.

Germline V CDR1 and CDR2: MGHRA, YSYEKL. The V end was cut by 3 bases, the J end by 3 bases, with 9 bases between. There are 13 residues in the CDR3. This chain links TRBV4-1 with TRBJ2-7; D might be TRBD1 (5 bases). Sample: NKG2D-low CD8+ T cells sorted from blood. The sequence derives from a human donor with alopecia areata. The CDR3 DNA reads TGCGCCAGCAGCCACCGGCAGGGCTACGAGCAGTACTTC. Residues: CASSHRQGYEQYF.